This T cell receptor beta chain was sequenced during a study of blood T cell repertoires in COVID-19 (dated by TCRdb to about 2020). With respect to the entire study: The collaborator samples originated in the United States, Italy and Spain and spanned the acute and convalescent phases of COVID-19. The material from the prospective study consisted of cDNA or gDNA derived from T cells, B-cell-depleted T cells, or PBMCs. Deeply sampled blood TCRbeta repertoires from subjects exposed to, actively infected with, or recovered from COVID-19 were included in the dataset. The repertoires were released in a freely available public database intended as a resource for research on the immune response to SARS-CoV-2. Samples came from the ongoing ImmuneRACE study (first 160 participants) plus 1,254 subjects from 6 global collaborators. A de-identified subject ID, COVID-19 status, age in years and sex were almost always included in the sample metadata. Where HLA class I and class II types were available, the types were taken from metadata supplied by the sample provider, not from assay-based typing.

This clone was recorded a few times. What antigen it recognizes has not been identified. No per-base quality is available; no much larger clone lies one base away. TCRbeta CDR3 regions were amplified from genomic DNA by means of the immunoSEQ Assay, a bias-controlled multiplex PCR. For the original study's pipeline: Nucleated cell counts per sample were estimated from amplification of reference gene primers within the assay. To quantify the absolute abundance of each unique TCRbeta CDR3 rearrangement, sequence reads were collapsed and filtered. For each sample, productive Simpson clonality was calculated by taking the square root of Simpson's diversity index across productive rearrangements. TCRdb obtained this table from immuneACCESS and retained in-frame rearrangements with V and J assigned. These tables miss some clones; where compared with another copy, unresolved V genes account for less than half of the shortfall, and the remainder is unexplained. That table gives V, J and clone size, and the DNA gave D and trimming. Counted in this sample were 250,000 to 350,000 clones; about four fifths of them appeared once. More than 1.4% of the sample rests with the top ten.

At one collaborating source in Seattle, patients were enrolled during active infection and were followed longitudinally through the course of disease. Whole blood was collected in K2EDTA tubes by collaborating institutions according to the institutions' own protocols. Collaborator samples were shipped for TCRbeta analysis as frozen whole blood, isolated PBMCs, or DNA extracted from either sample type. General findings and caveats noted by the study authors: Clinical and demographic metadata were provided uncurated, with the amount varying by source and participant.

CDR1 and CDR2 (SGHTA, FQGNSA) derive from the germline V gene. V was cut back by 6 bases and J by 1 base, leaving a gap of 12 bases between them. From the cysteine up to the phenylalanine, the CDR3 has a length of 15 residues. The read is trimmed to its CDR3 DNA, 45 bases read in frame from base 1. The rearranged segments are TRBV7-2 and TRBJ2-2; matching of 6 bases hints at TRBD2 as the D gene. Sequencing used peripheral blood. The sequence was obtained from a human donor with COVID-19, enrolled during active disease. The donor label of this sample is uncertain. CDR3 protein: CASSSLAVNTGELFF. The sequence in DNA is TGTGCCAGCAGTTCGTTAGCGGTGAACACCGGGGAGCTGTTTTTT.